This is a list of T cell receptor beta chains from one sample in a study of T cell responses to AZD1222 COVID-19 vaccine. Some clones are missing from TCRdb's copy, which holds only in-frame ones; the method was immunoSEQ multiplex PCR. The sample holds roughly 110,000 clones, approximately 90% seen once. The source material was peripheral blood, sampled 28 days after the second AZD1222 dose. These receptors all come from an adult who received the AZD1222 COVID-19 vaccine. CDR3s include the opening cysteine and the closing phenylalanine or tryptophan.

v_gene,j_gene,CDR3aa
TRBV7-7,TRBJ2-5,CASSQSGGGQETQYF
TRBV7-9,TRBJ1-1,CASSLPWAPNTEAFF
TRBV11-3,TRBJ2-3,CASSRTSGRTDTQYF
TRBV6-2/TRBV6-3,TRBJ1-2,CASSYPPTKQPGSYGYTF
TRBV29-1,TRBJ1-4,CSVRGNEKLFF
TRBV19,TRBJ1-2,CAIQGWDYGYTF
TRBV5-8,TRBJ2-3,CASSFPGTTSTDTQYF
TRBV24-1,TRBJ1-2,CATSDFPGHGYTF
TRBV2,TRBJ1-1,CASSEGHLNTEAFF
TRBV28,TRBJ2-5,CASNQIQEGGETQYF
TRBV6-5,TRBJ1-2,CASSYVRGGGYTF
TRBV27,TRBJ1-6,CASSLKSTGGYSPLHF
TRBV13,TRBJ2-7,CASSATGLKYEQYF
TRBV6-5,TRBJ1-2,CASSRGQTGYTF
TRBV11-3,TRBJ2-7,CASSLSGTGSSSYEQYF
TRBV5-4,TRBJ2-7,CASSFGQGRLAYEQYF
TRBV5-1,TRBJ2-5,CASSQGREGRETQYF
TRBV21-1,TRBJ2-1,CASSNSGRFYNEQFF
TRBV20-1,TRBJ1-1,CSASPSVNTEAFF
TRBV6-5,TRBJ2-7,CASSSVTSGSYEQYF
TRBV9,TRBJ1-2,CASSVGSGGHGYTF
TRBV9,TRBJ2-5,CASSVGLAYQETQYF
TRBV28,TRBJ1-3,CASRGGNTIYF
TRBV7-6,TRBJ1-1,CASSLAESRVGTEAFF
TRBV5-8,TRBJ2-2,CASSLSGTGAGELFF
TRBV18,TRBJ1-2,CASSLTSTGRDREGGYTF
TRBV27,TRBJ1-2,CASSSRTGVGYGYTF
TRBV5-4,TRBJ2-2,CASSPGRGAGGELFF
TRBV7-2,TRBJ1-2,CASSLITDYGYTF
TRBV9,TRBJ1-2,CASSSGQGSEGYTF
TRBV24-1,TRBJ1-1,CATSDPGGSEAFF
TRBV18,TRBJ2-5,CASSPGLVEETQYF
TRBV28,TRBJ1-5,CASSLSRGFGQPQHF
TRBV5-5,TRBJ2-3,CASSYTGADTQYF
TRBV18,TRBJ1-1,CASSPISDTEAFF
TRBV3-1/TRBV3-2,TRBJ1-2,CASSQGGRNNYGYTF
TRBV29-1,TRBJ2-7,CSVETGYYEQYF
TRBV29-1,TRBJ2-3,CSVSPGQGPDTQYF
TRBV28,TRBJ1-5,CASSPQGRRNQPQHF
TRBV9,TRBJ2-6,CASSVTGQGANVLTF
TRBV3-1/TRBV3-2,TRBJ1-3,CASSQEEGYSGNTIYF
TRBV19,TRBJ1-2,CASSRADYGYTF
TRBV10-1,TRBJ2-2,CASSESLNTGELFF
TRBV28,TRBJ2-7,CASSPRQVEEQYF
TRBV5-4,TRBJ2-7,CASSLVALAGDTYEQYF
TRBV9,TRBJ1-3,CASSVDGADSGNTIYF
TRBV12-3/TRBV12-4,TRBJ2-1,CASSPTGYNEQFF
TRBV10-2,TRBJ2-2,CASSPGLAGGSPTGELFF
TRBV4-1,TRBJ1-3,CASTLEGWSGNTIYF
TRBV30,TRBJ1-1,CAWSGGGNTEAFF
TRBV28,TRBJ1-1,CASSLGGRVRTEAFF
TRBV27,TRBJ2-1,CASRGGRVRLSSYNEQFF
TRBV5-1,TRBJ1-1,CASSRTGGLPNTEAFF
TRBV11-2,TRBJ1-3,CASSLVGLITGNTIYF
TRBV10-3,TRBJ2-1,CAISEPGLAGGQNEQFF
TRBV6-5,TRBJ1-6,CASSYMQGSNSPLHF
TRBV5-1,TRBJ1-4,CASSFGDMDEKLFF